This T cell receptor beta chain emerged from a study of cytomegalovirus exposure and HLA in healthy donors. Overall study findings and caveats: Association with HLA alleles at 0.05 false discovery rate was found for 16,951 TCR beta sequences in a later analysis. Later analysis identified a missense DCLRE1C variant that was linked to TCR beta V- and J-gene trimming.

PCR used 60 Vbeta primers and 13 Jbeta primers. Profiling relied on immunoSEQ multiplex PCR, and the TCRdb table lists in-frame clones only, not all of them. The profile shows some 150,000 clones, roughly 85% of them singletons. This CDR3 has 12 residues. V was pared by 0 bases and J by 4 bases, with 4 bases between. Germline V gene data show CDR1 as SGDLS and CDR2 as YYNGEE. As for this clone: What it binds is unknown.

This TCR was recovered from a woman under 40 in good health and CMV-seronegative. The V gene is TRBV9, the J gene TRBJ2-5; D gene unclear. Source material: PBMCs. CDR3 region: CASSVVGETQYF. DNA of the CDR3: TGTGCCAGCAGCGTAGTCGGAGAGACCCAGTACTTC.